This T cell receptor beta chain was identified in a study of response to subunit inactivated influenza vaccine. This clonotype occurred many times. Antigen specificity is unknown. CDR3 length: 15 residues. J was trimmed by 3 bases and V by 6 bases; bases with no gene match: 10. Study-wide findings and caveats: There was a suggestion from the authors that each seasonal influenza vaccination recruits few new T cells.

TCRdb redid the calling of the RT-PCR reads with MiXCR, one entry per CDR3 protein. The table lists 300,000 to 350,000 distinct CDR3 sequences, about 20% of them singletons. The rearrangement uses TRBV12-3 or TRBV12-4 and TRBJ1-1, with TRBD1 identical over 7 bases. This specimen consisted of PBMCs from blood, obtained about 19 months after vaccination. The clonotype was recovered from a man aged 45 to 70 who received an inactivated influenza vaccine. The CDR3 nucleotides are TGTGCCAGCAGCTCCTCGACAGGGAAGGACACTGAAGCTTTCTTT. Its protein product is CASSSSTGKDTEAFF.